This T cell receptor (beta chain) was profiled in a study of T cell repertoires in cytomegalovirus infection. About the research overall: It can be stated that public TCR beta signatures indicated CMV infection as well as a matching HLA type.

One entry per CDR3 protein, called by TCRdb with MiXCR from the reads. Among around 350,000 distinct CDR3 sequences, approximately 18% were seen once, and the ten largest hold under 9%. Germline values: CDR1 SEHNR, CDR2 FQNEAQ (reference sequence). This CDR3 comprises 14 residues. V lost 11 bases, J lost 4 bases, and 15 bases lay in between. This chain uses TRBV7-9 with TRBJ1-6, with D possibly being TRBD1 (6 bases). The source of this sequence is a human donor in good health (CMV status not recorded). Some clones in this sample may be carry-over from other donors' samples. The specimen sequenced was PBMCs. The CDR3 DNA is TGTGCCGGACAAGGGGGAACGTATAATTCACCCCTCCACTTT. The encoded protein is CAGQGGTYNSPLHF.